This TCR beta chain was sequenced during a study of regulatory T cells in long-lasting Graves disease. This clonotype was seen ten or more times. Its antigen is undetermined. Time point noted: newly diagnosed GD, antithyroid drugs for less than 3 months. Extracted PBMC RNA gave rise to the TCR library. Findings and limits, study-wide: Accuracy might have suffered from few samples.

CDR3-region Arm-PCR and iRepertoire HTBI primers produced the TCR beta libraries. MiXCR, applied by TCRdb to the multiplex PCR reads, yields one record per CDR3 protein. The sample lists some 450,000 distinct CDR3 sequences, less than 20% occurring once. These data were also filed under a second study, of T cells in Graves' hyperthyroidism and ophthalmopathy. From that study: With the HTBI primer set, the TCR CDR3 went through a first round of RT-PCR. Blood also carried most thyroid clonotypes expanded above 0.001. Model-based prediction identified ophthalmopathy a median around seven months prior to its onset.

This sequence originates from a woman aged 25 to 39 with Graves disease. The sample in question was peripheral blood mononuclear cells (PBMCs), obtained at new diagnosis, from a patient treated with antithyroid drugs.

CDR3 amino acids: CASSQGNPGQLFTDTQYF. The CDR3 DNA is TGTGCCAGCAGCCAAGGAAATCCGGGACAGCTTTTCACAGATACGCAGTATTTT. The chain couples TRBV3-1 to TRBJ2-3, with TRBD1 identical over 7 bases. The V segment lost 1 base and the J segment 2 bases; nucleotides outside the gene matches: 12. This CDR3 has 18 amino acids. Germline V gene lookup returns CDR1 LGHDT and CDR2 YNNKEL (reference sequence).